These T cell receptor beta chains were read from a single sample in a study of blood T cell repertoires in COVID-19. Assay: immunoSEQ multiplex PCR; the TCRdb copy retains only in-frame clones and omits some. The sample shows a few hundred thousand clones, roughly nine tenths of them seen only once. Sequenced material: PBMCs or T cells enriched from blood (not recorded which). Source of these receptors: a man between 18 and 29 years old who had recovered from COVID-19. CDR3s include the opening cysteine and the closing phenylalanine or tryptophan. Each record gives: D gene, clone size, V gene, J gene, CDR3 protein, CDR3 DNA. The D gene is left open where the match is weak. Size values are once, few and many counts, or a class for expanded clones, and some rows have none.

d_gene: NA; abundance: NA; v_gene: TRBV4-3; j_gene: TRBJ2-7; CDR3aa: CASSQVRGNYEQYF; CDR3nt: TGCGCCAGCAGCCAAGTTCGGGGTAACTACGAGCAGTACTTC
d_gene: TRBD1; abundance: once; v_gene: TRBV13; j_gene: TRBJ1-1; CDR3aa: CASSPQGERSAEAFF; CDR3nt: TGTGCCAGCAGCCCCCAGGGGGAGAGGAGCGCTGAAGCTTTCTTT
d_gene: TRBD2; abundance: NA; v_gene: TRBV20-1; j_gene: TRBJ2-7; CDR3aa: CSLGGYEQYF; CDR3nt: TGCAGTTTGGGAGGGTACGAGCAGTACTTC
d_gene: TRBD1; abundance: once; v_gene: TRBV7-8; j_gene: TRBJ2-5; CDR3aa: CASSPPGQGRETQYF; CDR3nt: TGTGCCAGCAGCCCGCCGGGACAGGGAAGGGAGACCCAGTACTTC
d_gene: NA; abundance: NA; v_gene: TRBV29-1; j_gene: TRBJ2-2; CDR3aa: CSASGAGELFF; CDR3nt: TGCAGCGCCTCGGGGGCCGGGGAGCTGTTTTTT
d_gene: NA; abundance: NA; v_gene: TRBV15; j_gene: TRBJ2-1; CDR3aa: CATSPRTGAYNEQFF; CDR3nt: TGTGCCACCAGCCCCCGAACCGGGGCCTACAATGAGCAGTTCTTC
d_gene: NA; abundance: once; v_gene: TRBV4-1; j_gene: TRBJ1-6; CDR3aa: CASSQASPLHF; CDR3nt: TGCGCCAGCAGCCAAGCATCACCCCTCCACTTT
d_gene: NA; abundance: few; v_gene: TRBV9; j_gene: TRBJ1-5; CDR3aa: CASSVEPGNQPQHF; CDR3nt: TGTGCCAGCAGCGTAGAGCCCGGGAATCAGCCCCAGCATTTT
d_gene: NA; abundance: NA; v_gene: TRBV4-1; j_gene: TRBJ1-2; CDR3aa: CASSQEPGLHGYTF; CDR3nt: TGCGCCAGCAGCCAAGAGCCAGGGCTCCACGGCTACACCTTC
d_gene: TRBD1; abundance: NA; v_gene: TRBV5-4; j_gene: TRBJ2-1; CDR3aa: CASSLGGQGNNEQFF; CDR3nt: TGTGCCAGCAGCTTGGGTGGACAGGGGAACAATGAGCAGTTCTTC
d_gene: TRBD2; abundance: NA; v_gene: TRBV29-1; j_gene: TRBJ2-3; CDR3aa: CSVETRGGTDTQYF; CDR3nt: TGCAGCGTCGAAACTCGGGGGGGCACAGATACGCAGTATTTT
d_gene: NA; abundance: NA; v_gene: TRBV5-1; j_gene: TRBJ2-5; CDR3aa: CASSLGTVSQETQYF; CDR3nt: TGCGCCAGCAGCTTGGGGACAGTAAGCCAAGAGACCCAGTACTTC
d_gene: TRBD2; abundance: NA; v_gene: TRBV6-1; j_gene: TRBJ2-1; CDR3aa: CASSGKSGRMTNEQFF; CDR3nt: TGTGCCAGCAGTGGGAAAAGCGGGAGAATGACCAATGAGCAGTTCTTC
d_gene: NA; abundance: NA; v_gene: TRBV5-1; j_gene: TRBJ2-3; CDR3aa: CASSSGGPSLGGQYF; CDR3nt: TGCGCCAGCAGCTCAGGGGGGCCCTCCCTGGGAGGGCAGTATTTT
d_gene: TRBD1; abundance: NA; v_gene: TRBV28; j_gene: TRBJ2-2; CDR3aa: CASRSPGQGSTGELFF; CDR3nt: TGTGCCAGCAGGTCGCCGGGACAGGGTAGCACCGGGGAGCTGTTTTTT
d_gene: NA; abundance: NA; v_gene: TRBV10-1; j_gene: TRBJ1-5; CDR3aa: CASSEAGGGEVNQPQHF; CDR3nt: TGCGCCAGCAGTGAGGCGGGGGGAGGAGAGGTCAATCAGCCCCAGCATTTT
d_gene: NA; abundance: NA; v_gene: TRBV12-2; j_gene: TRBJ2-3; CDR3aa: CASRPSLVGTSGTEDTQYF; CDR3nt: TGTGCAAGTCGCCCATCACTAGTCGGGACTAGCGGGACGGAAGATACGCAGTATTTT
d_gene: TRBD2; abundance: NA; v_gene: TRBV18; j_gene: TRBJ2-7; CDR3aa: CASSPPGLAGGPRNEQYF; CDR3nt: TGTGCCAGCTCACCTCCGGGACTAGCGGGGGGGCCAAGGAACGAGCAGTACTTC
d_gene: NA; abundance: NA; v_gene: TRBV6-6; j_gene: TRBJ2-7; CDR3aa: CASTLLQGTAYEQYF; CDR3nt: TGTGCCAGCACCTTACTACAGGGAACCGCCTACGAGCAGTACTTC
d_gene: NA; abundance: NA; v_gene: TRBV28; j_gene: TRBJ1-2; CDR3aa: CASRRRNYGYTF; CDR3nt: TGTGCCAGCCGTCGTCGGAACTATGGCTACACCTTC
d_gene: TRBD2; abundance: NA; v_gene: TRBV27; j_gene: TRBJ2-5; CDR3aa: CASSLSQREVGETQYF; CDR3nt: TGTGCCAGCAGTTTATCGCAGCGGGAGGTAGGAGAGACCCAGTACTTC
d_gene: TRBD2; abundance: NA; v_gene: TRBV3-1/TRBV3-2; j_gene: TRBJ2-1; CDR3aa: CASSQDKAGGLNEQFF; CDR3nt: TGTGCCAGCAGCCAAGATAAAGCGGGGGGGCTGAATGAGCAGTTCTTC
d_gene: NA; abundance: NA; v_gene: TRBV5-1; j_gene: TRBJ2-3; CDR3aa: CASSLILAYTDTQYF; CDR3nt: TGCGCCAGCAGCTTAATCCTAGCTTACACAGATACGCAGTATTTT